The sequence of this T cell receptor (beta chain) was determined in a study of blood T cells in healthy people across ages. General study results and limits: When set beside aged donors, long-lived donors presented more naive CD4+ cells and higher diversity. With unsorted PBMCs, a conclusive comparison of naive versus antigen-experienced cells was not possible.

In the case of this clonotype: Its antigen is as yet unknown.

A J-beta primer mix and a sample-barcoded 5' primer were used in a second PCR of roughly 6 to 12 cycles. The authors tagged each cDNA molecule using a template-switch adaptor with 12 random nucleotides. TCRdb passed the 5' RACE reads through MiXCR, listing each CDR3 protein once. The data hold approximately 800,000 distinct CDR3 sequences, with about 62% observed a single time. This clonotype was obtained from a man aged 25-45 years in good health. The sample taken for sequencing was blood.

The CDR3: CASRPILGLHRRGYSNQPQHF. In nucleotides, the CDR3 is TGTGCCAGCAGACCAATTTTGGGGTTGCACCGAAGAGGGTATAGCAATCAGCCCCAGCATTTT. The chain is built from TRBV12-3 or TRBV12-4 and TRBJ1-5; the D is unclear. Trimming took off 6 bases at V and 0 bases at J, with 30 bases between the two ends. The CDR3 has 21 residues.